Shown below are 21 T cell receptor beta chains from a single sample sequenced in a study of a mutant IDH1 vaccine in newly diagnosed glioma. The time point is: week 23, last vaccination. Doses comprised 300 ug of mutant IDH1 20-mer peptide each, plus topical imiquimod. These receptors' antigens are unknown. Assay: immunoSEQ multiplex PCR; the TCRdb copy retains only in-frame clones and omits some. The sample records roughly 36,000 clones, approximately 90% being singletons. The specimen comprised PBMCs, sampled from a glioma patient whose treatment included an IDH1 peptide vaccine. These receptors all stem from a man in his forties with glioma.

This chain links TRBV7-9 with TRBJ2-5, with TRBD1 matching 10 bases. Losses at the gene ends were 4 bases for V and 4 bases for J; bases not matched to a gene: 12. The CDR3 sequence is 17 residues long. The germline CDR1 and CDR2 sequences are SEHNR and FQNEAQ (reference sequence). CDR3 nucleotide sequence: TGTGCCAGCAGCTCCCTCCTCGGGACAGGGGTATCAGAGACCCAGTACTTC. Protein sequence: CASSSLLGTGVSETQYF.

This clone was observed a single time. This chain links TRBV7-8 with TRBJ2-1; TRBD2 aligns across 7 bases. Germline assignment: CDR1 SGHVS and CDR2 FQNEAQ. The V segment lost 5 bases and the J segment 2 bases; nucleotides outside the gene matches: 6. The CDR3 has 15 residues. The CDR3 DNA follows: TGTGCCAGCAGCCTAGGGCTAGCGGCCTACAATGAGCAGTTCTTC. Translating it yields CASSLGLAAYNEQFF.

V is TRBV5-1 and J is TRBJ2-7; D remains ambiguous. CDR1 is SGHRS and CDR2 is YFSETQ in the germline V gene. The CDR3 is made up of 13 amino acids. Trimming left V 0 bases short and J 7 bases short, with 11 bases between. CDR3 DNA: TGCGCCAGCAGCTTGGGACCCTCCGGGGAGCAGTACTTC. The encoded protein is CASSLGPSGEQYF. Together with reference TRBV5-1 and TRBJ2-7, the CDR3 gives the full variable domain: KAGVTQTPRYLIKTRGQQVTLSCSPISGHRSVSWYQQTPGQGLQFLFEYFSETQRNKGNFPGRFSGRQFSNSRSEMNVSTLELGDSALYLCASSLGPSGEQYFGPGTRLTVT.

V gene TRBV29-1 combines with J gene TRBJ2-5; possible D gene TRBD2, 7 bases. V lost 7 bases, J lost 5 bases, and 14 bases lay in between. The CDR3 spans 12 residues. The V gene's germline CDR1 is SQVTM and CDR2 ANQGSEA. The CDR3 DNA sequence: TGCAGCGCGGAACAGGGAGGGGAGACCCAGTACTTC. It yields the protein CSAEQGGETQYF. The entire variable domain, with the rest obtained from reference TRBV29-1 and TRBJ2-5, is as follows: SAVISQKPSRDICQRGTSLTIQCQVDSQVTMMFWYRQQPGQSLTLIATANQGSEATYESGFVIDKFPISRPNLTFSTLTVSNMSPEDSSIYLCSAEQGGETQYFGPGTRLLVL.

The V and J genes are TRBV6-1 and TRBJ1-5, with 12 bases identical to TRBD1. The trim removed 7 bases at V and 6 bases at J, leaving 7 bases unmatched. This CDR3 contains 15 residues. Germline loops: CDR1 MNHNS, CDR2 SASEGT. CDR3 sequence: CASIGTGGSGQPQHF. Here the CDR3 DNA reads TGTGCCAGCATTGGGACAGGGGGCTCGGGTCAGCCCCAGCATTTT.

The chain employs TRBV4-3 and TRBJ2-6; D remains unclear. Germline lookup yields CDR1 LGHNA and CDR2 YSLEER. The CDR3 runs 19 residues. V was pared by 0 bases and J by 1 base, with 16 bases between. The CDR3 reads CASSQDLSPTPSGANVLTF. CDR3 sequence (DNA): TGCGCCAGCAGCCAAGATCTGTCCCCAACCCCATCTGGGGCCAACGTCCTGACTTTC.

The rearrangement links TRBV19 to TRBJ1-5, with TRBD1 matching 9 bases. The germline V gene has CDR1 LNHDA and CDR2 SQIVND (reference sequence). Trimming cost V 6 bases and J 3 bases; bases outside gene matches: 6. The CDR3 has 15 amino acids. CDR3 DNA: TGTGCCAGTAGGGCACGGGACAGGGTCAATCAGCCCCAGCATTTT. Its protein product is CASRARDRVNQPQHF.

V and J are TRBV9 and TRBJ1-3, with TRBD1 as a possible D gene (6 bases). The CDR3 contains 16 residues. Germline lookup yields CDR1 SGDLS and CDR2 YYNGEE. V dropped 4 bases and J dropped 0 bases, with 14 bases sitting between them. The CDR3 is CASSLFVDSSGNTIYF. CDR3 in DNA: TGTGCCAGCAGCCTCTTTGTGGACAGCTCTGGAAACACCATATATTTT.

The rearrangement uses TRBV9 and TRBJ2-2; 10 bases map to TRBD2. Germline values: CDR1 SGDLS, CDR2 YYNGEE. This CDR3 spans 17 amino acids. V gave up 4 bases and J gave up 1 base; unmatched junction bases: 7. This CDR3 reads CASSSSSGGRNTGELFF. The CDR3 DNA is TGTGCCAGCAGCTCTTCTAGCGGGGGTCGGAACACCGGGGAGCTGTTTTTT.

This rearrangement joins TRBV5-1 to TRBJ1-1; 8 bases are shared with TRBD1. The CDR3 covers 14 residues. CDR1 is SGHRS and CDR2 is YFSETQ in the germline V gene. The junction had 4 bases not matched to a gene; V was cut back by 5 bases and J by 1 base. CDR3 sequence reads: CASRPGQGNTEAFF. In DNA, the CDR3 is TGCGCCAGCAGGCCTGGACAGGGGAACACTGAAGCTTTCTTT.

This clone is a singleton in its sample. The V call is TRBV7-2, the J call TRBJ2-1, with 7 bases that match TRBD1. Per the germline V gene, CDR1 is SGHTA and CDR2 is FQGNSA. This CDR3 contains 15 residues. Unmatched junction bases numbered 13, after V lost 5 bases and J lost 9 bases. CDR3 sequence reads: CASSDRTGGRSEQFF. The DNA of the CDR3 is TGTGCCAGCAGCGATCGGACAGGAGGTCGTAGTGAGCAGTTCTTC.

The chain joins TRBV6-6 to TRBJ1-2; D remains ambiguous. CDR3 length: 14 amino acids. Germline values: CDR1 MNHNY, CDR2 SVGAGI (reference sequence). Trimming shortened V by 1 base and J by 0 bases, and 6 bases separated the two germline ends. For the CDR3, the DNA is TGTGCCAGCAGTTACTACGGGCCTAACTATGGCTACACCTTC. It translates to CASSYYGPNYGYTF.

The chain employs TRBV2 and TRBJ2-2; a weak D match, TRBD2 (5 bases). In germline, CDR1 is SNHLY, CDR2 FYNNEI. Trimming removed 10 bases from V and 6 bases from J, with 18 bases in between. The CDR3 runs 14 residues. DNA of the CDR3: TGTGCCACCAGATTTCTAGCCTGGGCCGGGGAGCTGTTTTTT. Protein product: CATRFLAWAGELFF. Filled out from reference TRBV2 and TRBJ2-2, the complete variable domain reads EPEVTQTPSHQVTQMGQEVILRCVPISNHLYFYWYRQILGQKVEFLVSFYNNEISEKSEIFDDQFSVERPDGSNFTLKIRSTKLEDSAMYFCATRFLAWAGELFFGEGSRLTVL.

CDR3 sequence (DNA): TGTGCCAGCTCACCACCGACGACAGGGCGGGCCGGGGAGCTGTTTTTT. Translated, it gives CASSPPTTGRAGELFF. The chain employs TRBV18 and TRBJ2-2, with 7 positions matching TRBD1. The CDR3 consists of 16 residues. With 0 bases clipped from V and 6 bases from J, the junction kept 7 bases outside the gene matches. Germline CDR1 reads KGHSH; CDR2 reads LQKENI.

V usage is TRBV6-5 and J usage is TRBJ1-2; the D gene is possibly TRBD1 (5 bases). Germline V lookup: CDR1 MNHEY, CDR2 SVGAGI. This CDR3 has 13 residues. Trimming removed 0 bases from V and 8 bases from J, with 10 bases in between. As DNA, the CDR3 is TGTGCCAGCAGTTACTCCGGCAGGGACGGCTACACCTTC. It codes for CASSYSGRDGYTF.

This sequence joins TRBV10-3 and TRBJ1-1; D is possibly TRBD1 (5 bases). The germline CDR1 and CDR2 sequences are ENHRY and SYGVKD. This CDR3 spans 12 amino acids. V lost 0 bases and J 11 bases, leaving 10 bases between the germline ends. CDR3 coding DNA: TGTGCCATCAGTGAGTCAGAGGGGAAGGCTTTCTTT. Translated: CAISESEGKAFF.

The chain is built from TRBV4-1 and TRBJ2-1; 7 nucleotides agree with TRBD1. The CDR3 loop spans 16 amino acids. Germline CDR1 is MGHRA and CDR2 is YSYEKL. V shed 2 bases and J 7 bases; nucleotides not matched to a gene: 11. CDR3 sequence: CASSQPTGSSGNEQFF. CDR3 nucleotide sequence: TGCGCCAGCAGCCAACCGACAGGGTCAAGTGGGAATGAGCAGTTCTTC.

The chain recombines TRBV29-1 with TRBJ1-1; no reliable D call. The CDR3 length is 13 residues. V dropped 6 bases and J dropped 0 bases, with 11 bases sitting between them. Germline V gives CDR1 SQVTM, CDR2 ANQGSEA. In DNA form, the CDR3 reads TGCAGCGTCGCGGGCCTAATGAACACTGAAGCTTTCTTT. Protein product: CSVAGLMNTEAFF.

J is TRBJ1-1 and V is TRBV5-6; D is undetermined. CDR1 and CDR2 (germline): SGHDT, YYEEEE. The CDR3 covers 14 residues. The ends were cut back, 0 bases at V and 6 bases at J, with 12 bases in the middle. As DNA, the CDR3 is TGTGCCAGCAGCTTGGAGGCAGATGGGGCTGAAGCTTTCTTT. The encoded protein is CASSLEADGAEAFF.

This chain joins TRBV27 and TRBJ2-2; TRBD2 matches 10 bases. Looked up from germline, CDR1 is MNHEY and CDR2 is SMNVEV (reference sequence). The V gene end was trimmed by 2 bases and the J gene end by 4 bases; junction bases not matched to a gene: 4. This CDR3 has 16 amino acids. CDR3 bases: TGTGCCAGCAGTTTAATAGTAGCGGGGGGCACCGGGGAGCTGTTTTTT. This gives the protein CASSLIVAGGTGELFF.

The rearrangement uses TRBV7-9 and TRBJ1-1, with TRBD1 matching over 7 bases. V lost 5 bases, J lost 1 base, and 1 base stayed unmatched. Germline CDR1 is SEHNR and CDR2 is FQNEAQ (reference sequence). The CDR3 consists of 13 residues. The CDR3 DNA reads as TGTGCCAGCAGCAGGACAGGGAACACTGAAGCTTTCTTT. Translated, it gives CASSRTGNTEAFF.